The source of this T cell receptor beta chain is a study of blood T cell repertoires in COVID-19. Overall study context: Acute and convalescent COVID-19 samples came from the United States, Italy and Spain. The cDNA or gDNA used as material had been derived from T cells, B-cell-depleted T cells, or PBMCs.

V was pared by 5 bases and J by 3 bases, with 10 bases between. This CDR3 contains 13 residues. Per the germline V gene, CDR1 is SGHAT and CDR2 is FQNNGV. In the original processing: Reference gene primers were amplified, and this amplification served to estimate nucleated cell counts. Method: immunoSEQ multiplex PCR; TCRdb's copy keeps in-frame clones and lacks some. V and J calls and clone size are given by that table; D and trimming were obtained from the DNA. The sample holds around 250,000 clones, about 82% seen once. The sequenced sample consisted of PBMCs or T cells enriched from blood (not recorded which). The sequence was obtained from a woman aged 50 to 65 who had recovered from COVID-19. The rearrangement joins TRBV11-2 to TRBJ1-2, with D possibly matching TRBD1 (6 bases). The CDR3 DNA reads as TGTGCCAGCAGCACATGGACAGACTATGGCTACACCTTC. Its translation is CASSTWTDYGYTF.